These 8 T cell receptor beta chains came from one sample sequenced in a study of blood T cell repertoires in COVID-19. Method: immunoSEQ multiplex PCR; TCRdb's copy keeps in-frame clones and lacks some. This table holds about 430,000 clones, 88% found once. The sequenced sample consisted of PBMCs or T cells enriched from blood (not recorded which). The receptors originated from a woman aged 18-30 years who had been exposed to COVID-19.

This rearrangement joins TRBV6-5 to TRBJ1-5; D call uncertain. The CDR3 consists of 14 residues. Per germline, CDR1 MNHEY and CDR2 SVGAGI. With 8 bases removed from V and 1 base from J, the gap between germline ends came to 12 bases. The CDR3, as DNA: TGTGCCAGCGGGGTGGGAGGGAGCAATCAGCCCCAGCATTTT. This gives the protein CASGVGGSNQPQHF.

The chain recombines TRBV14 with TRBJ1-2, with TRBD1 matching 7 bases. Unmatched junction bases numbered 12, after V lost 3 bases and J lost 8 bases. The CDR3 spans 15 residues. Germline CDR1 is SGHDN and CDR2 is FVKESK. The CDR3 sequence is CASSHGQTGSQGYTF. The CDR3 region has the DNA TGTGCCAGCAGCCACGGGCAGACAGGGAGTCAAGGCTACACCTTC.

The rearrangement links TRBV6-5 to TRBJ2-5; 7 positions match TRBD1. CDR1 and CDR2 from the germline V gene are MNHEY and SVGAGI. The CDR3 extends over 14 amino acids. Trimming cost V 2 bases and J 4 bases; bases outside gene matches: 4. The CDR3 DNA reads TGTGCCAGCAGTTACATAGCAGGGGGAGAGACCCAGTACTTC. This sequence encodes CASSYIAGGETQYF.

The chain joins TRBV6-1 to TRBJ1-2; no firm D call. The V gene's germline CDR1 is MNHNS and CDR2 SASEGT. The CDR3 extends over 13 amino acids. V lost 1 base and J lost 8, with 11 bases in between. The CDR3 reads CASSEVVTGGYTF. CDR3 sequence (DNA): TGTGCCAGCAGTGAAGTGGTGACGGGGGGCTACACCTTC.

This chain uses TRBV28 with TRBJ2-7, with 7 bases identical to TRBD1. The CDR3 is made up of 14 amino acids. Germline trimming cut 3 bases from V and 0 bases from J; bases unmatched to any gene: 2. Germline V CDR1 and CDR2: MDHEN, SYDVKM. DNA for the CDR3: TGTGCCAGCAGTTTCGGGGACAGCTCCTACGAGCAGTACTTC. Protein sequence: CASSFGDSSYEQYF.

This clone was found once. The chain links TRBV18 to TRBJ2-3; D gene uncertain. Trimming cost V 0 bases and J 4 bases, with 8 bases left between them. Germline CDR1 KGHSH, CDR2 LQKENI. CDR3 size: 14 residues. The CDR3 nucleotides are TGTGCCAGCTCACCACCGGCTCCCGCAGATACGCAGTATTTT. This gives the protein CASSPPAPADTQYF.

The chain carries TRBV13 and TRBJ2-5, with D unclear. Per the germline V gene, CDR1 is PRHDT and CDR2 is FYEKMQ (reference sequence). V was clipped by 2 bases and J by 6 bases, with 13 bases between them. The CDR3 contains 14 residues. CDR3 sequence (DNA): TGTGCCAGCAGCTTATCCACGGAGCGACAGACCCAGTACTTC. Translated, it gives CASSLSTERQTQYF. The whole variable domain, remainder taken from reference TRBV13 and TRBJ2-5, is AAGVIQSPRHLIKEKRETATLKCYPIPRHDTVYWYQQGPGQDPQFLISFYEKMQSDKGSIPDRFSAQQFSDYHSELNMSSLELGDSALYFCASSLSTERQTQYFGPGTRLLVL.

The V call is TRBV9, the J call TRBJ1-4, with D possibly TRBD1 on 5 matching bases. CDR1 SGDLS and CDR2 YYNGEE come from the germline V gene. V was clipped by 4 bases and J by 0 bases, with 16 bases between them. The CDR3 is 17 amino acids. Here the CDR3 reads CASSPVSGLATNEKLFF. The CDR3 bases are TGTGCCAGCAGCCCCGTCTCAGGGCTTGCAACTAATGAAAAACTGTTTTTT.